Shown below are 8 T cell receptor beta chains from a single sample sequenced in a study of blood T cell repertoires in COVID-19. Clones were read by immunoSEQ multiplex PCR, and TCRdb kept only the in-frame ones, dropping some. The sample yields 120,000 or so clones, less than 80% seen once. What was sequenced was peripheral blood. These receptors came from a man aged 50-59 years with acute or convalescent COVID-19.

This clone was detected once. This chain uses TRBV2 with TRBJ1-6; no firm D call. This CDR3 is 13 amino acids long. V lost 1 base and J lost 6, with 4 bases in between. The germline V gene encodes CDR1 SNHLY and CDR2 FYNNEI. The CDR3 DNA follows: TGTGCCAGCAGTGAAGACTTTAATTCACCCCTCCACTTT. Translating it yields CASSEDFNSPLHF. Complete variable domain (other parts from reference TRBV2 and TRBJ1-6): EPEVTQTPSHQVTQMGQEVILRCVPISNHLYFYWYRQILGQKVEFLVSFYNNEISEKSEIFDDQFSVERPDGSNFTLKIRSTKLEDSAMYFCASSEDFNSPLHFGNGTRLTVT.

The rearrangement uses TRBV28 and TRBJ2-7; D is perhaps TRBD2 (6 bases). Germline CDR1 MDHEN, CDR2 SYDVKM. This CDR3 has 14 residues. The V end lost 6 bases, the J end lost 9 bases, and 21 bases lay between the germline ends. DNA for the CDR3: TGTGCCAGCAGGGATGGGGGGACCAAAGTCGTGCAGTACTTC. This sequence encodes CASRDGGTKVVQYF.

CDR3 in amino acids: CASSLPSSGNTIYF. The CDR3 nucleotides read TGTGCCAGCAGCTTGCCCAGCTCTGGAAACACCATATATTTT. The chain has TRBV7-6 and TRBJ1-3, with D unclear. The CDR3 is 14 amino acids. The V and J ends lost 3 bases and 0 bases respectively, with 6 bases between them. Germline loops: CDR1 SGHVS, CDR2 FNYEAQ.

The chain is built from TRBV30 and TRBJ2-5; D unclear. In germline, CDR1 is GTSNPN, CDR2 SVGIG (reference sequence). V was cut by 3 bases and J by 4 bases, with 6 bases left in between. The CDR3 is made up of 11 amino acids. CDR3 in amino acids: CAWSHGETQYF. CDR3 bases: TGTGCCTGGAGCCACGGAGAGACCCAGTACTTC. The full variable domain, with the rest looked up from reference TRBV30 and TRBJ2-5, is SQTIHQWPATLVQPVGSPLSLECTVEGTSNPNLYWYRQAAGRGLQLLFYSVGIGQISSEVPQNLSASRPQDRQFILSSKKLLLSDSGFYLCAWSHGETQYFGPGTRLLVL.

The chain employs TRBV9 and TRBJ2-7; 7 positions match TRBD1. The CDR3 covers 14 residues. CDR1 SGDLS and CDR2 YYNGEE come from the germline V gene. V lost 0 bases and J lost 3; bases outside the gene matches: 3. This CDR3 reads CASSVAGQNYEQYF. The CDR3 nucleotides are TGTGCCAGCAGCGTAGCGGGACAGAACTACGAGCAGTACTTC.

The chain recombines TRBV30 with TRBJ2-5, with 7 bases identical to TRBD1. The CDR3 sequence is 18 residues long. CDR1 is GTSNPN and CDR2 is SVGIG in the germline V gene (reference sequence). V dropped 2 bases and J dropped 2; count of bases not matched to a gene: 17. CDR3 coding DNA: TGTGCCTGGAGTCTAGGGGTAGGGGGCAGGAGGAGGCAAGAGACCCAGTACTTC. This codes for CAWSLGVGGRRRQETQYF.

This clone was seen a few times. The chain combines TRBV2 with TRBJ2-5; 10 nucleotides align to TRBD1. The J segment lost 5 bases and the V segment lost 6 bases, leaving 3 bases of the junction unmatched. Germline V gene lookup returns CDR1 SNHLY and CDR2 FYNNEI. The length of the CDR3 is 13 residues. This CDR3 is CASRGTGDETQYF. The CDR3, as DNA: TGTGCCAGCAGAGGGACAGGGGACGAGACCCAGTACTTC.

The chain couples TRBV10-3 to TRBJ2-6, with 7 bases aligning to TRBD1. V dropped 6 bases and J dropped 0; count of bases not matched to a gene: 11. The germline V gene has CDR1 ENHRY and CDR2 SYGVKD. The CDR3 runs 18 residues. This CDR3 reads CAISLTGILSSGANVLTF. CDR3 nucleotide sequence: TGTGCCATCAGCCTGACAGGGATCCTGAGCTCTGGGGCCAACGTCCTGACTTTC.